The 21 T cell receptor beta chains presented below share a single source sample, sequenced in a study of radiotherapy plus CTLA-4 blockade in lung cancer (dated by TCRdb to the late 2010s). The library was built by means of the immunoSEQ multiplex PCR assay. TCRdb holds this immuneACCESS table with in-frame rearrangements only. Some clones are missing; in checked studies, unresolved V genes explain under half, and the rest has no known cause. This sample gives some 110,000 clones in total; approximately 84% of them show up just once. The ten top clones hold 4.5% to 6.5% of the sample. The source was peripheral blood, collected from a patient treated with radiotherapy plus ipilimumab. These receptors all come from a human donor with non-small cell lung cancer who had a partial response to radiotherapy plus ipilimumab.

CDR3 nucleotides: TGTGCCAGCAGCGGAGGACTAGCGGGAGCCAATGAGCAGTTCTTC. Translating it yields CASSGGLAGANEQFF. The rearrangement links TRBV7-2 to TRBJ2-1, with 13 bases fitting TRBD2. The CDR3 length is 15 residues. The junction had 4 bases not matched to a gene; V was cut back by 5 bases and J by 6 bases. Germline V gives CDR1 SGHTA, CDR2 FQGNSA.

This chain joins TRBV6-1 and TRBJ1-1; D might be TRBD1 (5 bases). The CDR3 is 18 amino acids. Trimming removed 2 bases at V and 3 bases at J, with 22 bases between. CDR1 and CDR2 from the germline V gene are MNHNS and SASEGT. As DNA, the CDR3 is TGTGCCAGCAGTGAACTAGGTCTGGGTCGACAACAGGACACTGAAGCTTTCTTT. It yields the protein CASSELGLGRQQDTEAFF.

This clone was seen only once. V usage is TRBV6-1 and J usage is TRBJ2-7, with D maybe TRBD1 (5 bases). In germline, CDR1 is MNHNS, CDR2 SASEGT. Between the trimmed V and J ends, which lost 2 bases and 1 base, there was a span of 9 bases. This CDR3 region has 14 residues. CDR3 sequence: CASSETTVSYEQYV. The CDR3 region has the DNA TGTGCCAGCAGTGAAACGACAGTATCCTACGAGCAGTACGTC.

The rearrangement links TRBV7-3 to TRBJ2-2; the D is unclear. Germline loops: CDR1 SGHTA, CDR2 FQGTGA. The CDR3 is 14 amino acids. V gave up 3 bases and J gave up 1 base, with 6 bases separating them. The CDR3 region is CASSFRMNTGELFF. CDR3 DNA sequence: TGTGCCAGCAGCTTCAGGATGAACACCGGGGAGCTGTTTTTT.

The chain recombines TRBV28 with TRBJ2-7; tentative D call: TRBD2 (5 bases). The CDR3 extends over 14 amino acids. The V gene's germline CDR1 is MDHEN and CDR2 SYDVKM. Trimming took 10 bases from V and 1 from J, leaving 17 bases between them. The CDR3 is CATQGGPNSYEQYF. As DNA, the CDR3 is TGTGCCACTCAAGGCGGGCCGAATTCCTACGAGCAGTACTTC.

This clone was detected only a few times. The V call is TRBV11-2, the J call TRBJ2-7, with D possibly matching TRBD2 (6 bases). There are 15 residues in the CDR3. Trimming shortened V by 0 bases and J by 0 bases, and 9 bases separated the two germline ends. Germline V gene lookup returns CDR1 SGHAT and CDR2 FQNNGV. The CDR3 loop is CASSLETGSSYEQYF. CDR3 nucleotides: TGTGCCAGCAGCTTAGAGACCGGGAGCTCCTACGAGCAGTACTTC.

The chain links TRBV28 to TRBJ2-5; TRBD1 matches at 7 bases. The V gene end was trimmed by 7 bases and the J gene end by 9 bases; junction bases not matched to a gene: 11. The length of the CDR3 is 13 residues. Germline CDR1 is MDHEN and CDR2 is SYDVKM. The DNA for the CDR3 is TGTGCCAGCACTGGGACAGTTAAAGGGGCCCAGTACTTC. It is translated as CASTGTVKGAQYF.

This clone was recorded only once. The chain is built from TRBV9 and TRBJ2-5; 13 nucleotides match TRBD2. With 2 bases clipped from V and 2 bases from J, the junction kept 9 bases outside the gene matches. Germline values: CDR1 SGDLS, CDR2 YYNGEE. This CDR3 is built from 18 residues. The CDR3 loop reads CASSVGLAGAGPQETQYF. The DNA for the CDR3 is TGTGCCAGCAGCGTTGGACTAGCGGGAGCGGGACCTCAAGAGACCCAGTACTTC.

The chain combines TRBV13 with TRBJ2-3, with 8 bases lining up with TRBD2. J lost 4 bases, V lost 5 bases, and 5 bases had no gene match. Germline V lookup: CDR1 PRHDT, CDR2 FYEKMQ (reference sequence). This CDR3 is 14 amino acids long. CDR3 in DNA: TGTGCCAGCAGCCCCCCAGCGGGAGCAGATACGCAGTATTTT. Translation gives CASSPPAGADTQYF.

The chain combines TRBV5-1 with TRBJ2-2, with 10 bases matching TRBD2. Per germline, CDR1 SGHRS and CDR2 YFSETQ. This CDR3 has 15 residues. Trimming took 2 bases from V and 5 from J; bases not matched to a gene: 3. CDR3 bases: TGCGCCAGCAGCTTCCTAGCGGGAGATACCGGGGAGCTGTTTTTT. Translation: CASSFLAGDTGELFF.

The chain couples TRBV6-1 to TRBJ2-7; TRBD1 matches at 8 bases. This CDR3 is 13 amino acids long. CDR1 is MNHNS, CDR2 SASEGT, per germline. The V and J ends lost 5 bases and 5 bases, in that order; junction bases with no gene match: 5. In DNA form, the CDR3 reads TGTGCCAGCAGTTTCAGGGGGCGCGACGAGCAGTACGTC. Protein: CASSFRGRDEQYV.

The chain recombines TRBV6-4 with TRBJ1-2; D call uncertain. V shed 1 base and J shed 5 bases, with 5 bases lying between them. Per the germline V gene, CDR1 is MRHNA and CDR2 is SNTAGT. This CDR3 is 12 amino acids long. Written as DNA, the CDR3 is TGTGCCAGCAGTGACTTGACTTATGGCTACACCTTC. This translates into CASSDLTYGYTF.

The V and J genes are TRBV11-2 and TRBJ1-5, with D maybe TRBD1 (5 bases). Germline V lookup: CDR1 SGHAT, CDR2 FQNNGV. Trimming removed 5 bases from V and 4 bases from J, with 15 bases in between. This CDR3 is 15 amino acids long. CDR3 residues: CASSRTWGENQPQHF. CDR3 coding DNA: TGTGCCAGCAGCAGGACATGGGGCGAGAATCAGCCCCAGCATTTT.

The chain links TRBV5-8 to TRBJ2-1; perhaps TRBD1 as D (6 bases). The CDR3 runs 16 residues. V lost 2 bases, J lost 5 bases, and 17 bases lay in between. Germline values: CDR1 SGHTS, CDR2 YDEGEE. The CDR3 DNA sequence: TGTGCCAGCAGCTTTTGCGTCAGGGGTAGTGACAATGAGCAGTTCTTC. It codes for CASSFCVRGSDNEQFF.

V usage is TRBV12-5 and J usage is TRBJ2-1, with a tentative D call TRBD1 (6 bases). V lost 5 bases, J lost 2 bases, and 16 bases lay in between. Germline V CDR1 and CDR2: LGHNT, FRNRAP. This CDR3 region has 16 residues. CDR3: CASGTSDSGTYNEQFF. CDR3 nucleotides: TGTGCTAGTGGTACCTCGGACAGTGGAACCTACAATGAGCAGTTCTTC.

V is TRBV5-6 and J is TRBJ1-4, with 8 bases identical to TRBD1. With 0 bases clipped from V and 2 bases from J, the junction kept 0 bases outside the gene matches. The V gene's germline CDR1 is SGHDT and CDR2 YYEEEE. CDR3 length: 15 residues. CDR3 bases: TGTGCCAGCAGCTTGGGGGACAGGACTAATGAAAAACTGTTTTTT. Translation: CASSLGDRTNEKLFF. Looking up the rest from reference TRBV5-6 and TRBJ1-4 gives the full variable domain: DAGVTQSPTHLIKTRGQQVTLRCSPKSGHDTVSWYQQALGQGPQFIFQYYEEEERQRGNFPDRFSGHQFPNYSSELNVNALLLGDSALYLCASSLGDRTNEKLFFGSGTQLSVL.

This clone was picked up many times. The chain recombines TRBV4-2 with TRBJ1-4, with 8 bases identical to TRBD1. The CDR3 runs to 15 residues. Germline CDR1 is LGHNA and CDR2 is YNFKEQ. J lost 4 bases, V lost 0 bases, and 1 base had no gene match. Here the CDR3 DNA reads TGTGCCAGCAGCCAAGAGGGACAGGTTAATGAAAAACTGTTTTTT. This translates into CASSQEGQVNEKLFF.

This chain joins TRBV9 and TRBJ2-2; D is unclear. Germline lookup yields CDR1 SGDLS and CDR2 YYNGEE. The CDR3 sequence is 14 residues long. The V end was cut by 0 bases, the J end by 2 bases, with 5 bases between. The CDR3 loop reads CASSVDRNTGELFF. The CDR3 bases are TGTGCCAGCAGCGTAGACAGAAACACCGGGGAGCTGTTTTTT.

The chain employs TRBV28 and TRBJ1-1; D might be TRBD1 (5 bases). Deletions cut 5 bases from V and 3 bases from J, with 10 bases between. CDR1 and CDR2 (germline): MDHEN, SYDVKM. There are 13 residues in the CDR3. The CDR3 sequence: CASSGRQYTEAFF. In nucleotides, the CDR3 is TGTGCCAGCAGTGGTAGACAGTACACTGAAGCTTTCTTT.

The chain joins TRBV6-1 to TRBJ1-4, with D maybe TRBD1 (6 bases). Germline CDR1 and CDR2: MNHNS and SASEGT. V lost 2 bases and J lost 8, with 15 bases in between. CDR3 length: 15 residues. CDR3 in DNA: TGTGCCAGCAGTGAAAAAGGGGTGAGGGGGGAAAAACTGTTTTTT. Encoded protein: CASSEKGVRGEKLFF.

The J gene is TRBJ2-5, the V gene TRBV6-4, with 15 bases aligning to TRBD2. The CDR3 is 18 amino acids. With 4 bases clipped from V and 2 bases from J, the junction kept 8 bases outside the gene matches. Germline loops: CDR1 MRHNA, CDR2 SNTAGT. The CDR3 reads CASSASLGLAGGQETQYF. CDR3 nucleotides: TGTGCCAGCAGTGCGAGTCTAGGACTAGCGGGAGGGCAAGAGACCCAGTACTTC.